Given below is one T cell receptor (beta chain) in context. This clonotype showed up just a few times. Its antigen is still unknown. No quality values exist for individual bases; no much larger clone is one base distant. The data are from a study of regulatory T cells in long-lasting Graves disease (dated by TCRdb to the early 2020s). About the full investigation: Newly diagnosed Graves' disease patients had taken antithyroid drugs for less than 3 months. Peripheral blood TCR sequencing and RNA sequencing compared persistent Graves' disease patients with newly diagnosed Graves' disease patients. The study took place in China and was registered as a clinical trial. A total of 33 samples were covered by TCR sequencing, comprising some 13 persistent and around 20 newly diagnosed Graves' disease patients.

Overall study results and their limits: Patients with persistent disease shared more public clonotypes (about 2,500) than newly diagnosed patients did (approximately 970). Compared with newly diagnosed patients, persistent Graves' disease patients had lower TCR Shannon entropy and fewer highly expanded clones, which suggests clonal expansion. TRBV28, TRBJ1-2 and TRBJ2-5 were preferentially used in persistent disease, while TRBV20-1 and TRBJ2-1 were favored in newly diagnosed disease. Only the TCR beta chain was sequenced and analyzed. The study examined only peripheral blood because the primary lesion, thyroid tissue, could not be accessed. The small sample size was acknowledged by the authors as a limitation that may reduce accuracy.

The sample's time point, from its label and the paper: newly diagnosed GD, antithyroid drugs for less than 3 months. RNA was extracted from PBMCs in TRIzol for both TCR sequencing and RNA sequencing. Graves' disease was diagnosed according to American Thyroid Association guidelines. Patients were recruited from an endocrinology department in Xi'an, China. From each patient, approximately 10 milliliters of peripheral blood was collected into an EDTA anticoagulant tube. Ficoll Paque Plus density gradient separation was used to isolate PBMCs, and no further T cell sorting was done. An Agilent 2100 Bioanalyzer and agarose gel were used to assess RNA quality, and a NanoDrop 2000 was used to measure RNA concentration. Library generation was performed with multiplex PCR. The instrument was an Illumina HiSeq 4000. TCR beta libraries were built with iRepertoire HTBI primers and Arm-PCR amplification of CDR3 regions. Gel purification was performed on PCR products prior to sequencing. In the paper's pipeline: A total of roughly 67 TRBV and some 15 TRBJ segments were identified across samples and were used for gene usage analysis of CDR3 amino acid clonotypes. COPE and FqMerger were used to merge filtered high-quality paired reads into contigs. Contigs were aligned with BLAST to IMGT TRBV, TRBD and TRBJ reference genes, and CDR3 was defined per IMGT. Clonotypes above 0.1% frequency were classified as highly expanded clones. Repertoire diversity was measured by Shannon entropy, and V-J evenness by the Gini coefficient. A clonotype was considered public if more than one individual shared it. The public reads were reprocessed in TCRdb via fastp at Q25 and MiXCR, keeping in-frame beta chains. Each entry merges the rows of one CDR3 protein and shows their most common DNA and genes. What appears here as the V and J calls and clone size reflects TCRdb's work, not the paper's. Counted in this sample were about 240,000 distinct CDR3 sequences; about 19% of them appeared once. The ten most abundant clones make up approximately 13% of the sample.

CDR1 LGHNA and CDR2 YSLEER were looked up in the germline V gene. From its cysteine to its phenylalanine, the CDR3 spans 15 amino acids. CDR3 DNA only is kept here, 45 bases in frame from base 1. Trimming takes 2 bases from V and 4 bases from J, and the germline ends sit 13 bases apart. The sequence was obtained from a female donor with Graves disease. The chain employs TRBV4-3 and TRBJ2-3; the D segment could be TRBD2, given 5 matching bases. The sequencing here drew on peripheral blood mononuclear cells (PBMCs), taken at new diagnosis, from a patient treated with antithyroid drugs. The nucleotide sequence is TGCGCCAGCAGCCAATTGGAGGATGGGTCAGATACGCAGTATTTT. Its translation is CASSQLEDGSDTQYF.